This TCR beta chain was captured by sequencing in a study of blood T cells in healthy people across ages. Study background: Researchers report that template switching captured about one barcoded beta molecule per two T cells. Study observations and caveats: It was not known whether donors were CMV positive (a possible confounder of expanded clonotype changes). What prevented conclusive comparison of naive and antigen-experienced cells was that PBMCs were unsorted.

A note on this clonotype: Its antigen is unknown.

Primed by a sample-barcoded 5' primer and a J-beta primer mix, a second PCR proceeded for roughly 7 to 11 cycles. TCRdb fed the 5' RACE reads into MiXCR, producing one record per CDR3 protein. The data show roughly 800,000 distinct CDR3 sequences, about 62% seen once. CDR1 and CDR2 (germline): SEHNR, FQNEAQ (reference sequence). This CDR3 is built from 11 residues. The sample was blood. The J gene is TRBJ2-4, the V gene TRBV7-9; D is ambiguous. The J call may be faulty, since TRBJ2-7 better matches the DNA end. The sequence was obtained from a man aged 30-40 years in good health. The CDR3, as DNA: TGTGCCAGCGAGGCGGTTGACGAGCAGTACTTC. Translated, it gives CASEAVDEQYF.